Listed here is a single TCR beta chain. Its antigen is unknown. Each donor's blood draw was around 10 milliliters of peripheral blood. At least 5.5 micrograms of total RNA were extracted per sample. This sample is drawn from a study of blood T cells in healthy people across ages. Study-wide findings and caveats: Underestimates were what the diversity estimates from one million T cells were considered to be. Unsorted PBMC input precluded a conclusive naive versus antigen-experienced comparison.

Together with a sample-barcoded 5' primer, a J-beta primer mix was included in a second PCR lasting about 6 to 11 cycles. TCRdb itself ran the 5' RACE reads through MiXCR, one entry per CDR3 protein. The sample lists around 1,500,000 distinct CDR3 sequences; around 39% were seen once. The CDR3 totals 17 residues. Trimming left V 0 bases short and J 0 bases short, with 13 bases between. Germline V CDR1 and CDR2: SNHLY, FYNNEI. This chain links TRBV2 with TRBJ2-3, with D perhaps assigned TRBD1 or TRBD2 (5 bases each). This receptor was identified in a woman aged 18 to 35 in good health. The specimen sequenced was blood. CDR3 region: CASSEAGRPPSTDTQYF. The CDR3 nucleotides read TGTGCCAGCAGTGAAGCGGGACGTCCTCCTAGCACAGATACGCAGTATTTT.